Listed here are 5 T cell receptor beta chains from one sample, sequenced in a study of T-cell reconstitution after alpha-beta-depleted transplantation in children. A TCRbeta library incorporating unique molecular identifiers was prepared. One entry per CDR3 protein, called by TCRdb with MiXCR from the PCR reads. The repertoire holds around 370,000 distinct CDR3 sequences, with roughly 16% as singletons. The sequenced sample was PBMCs, mostly from graft donor cells, obtained 360 days after TCRalphabeta/CD19-depleted stem cell transplant. All receptors derive from a male patient between 2 and 10 years old who had a stem cell transplant for acute lymphoblastic leukemia, so the T cells may come from the graft donor.

This clonotype has a count of ten or more. The V call is TRBV5-1, the J call TRBJ2-7; no firm D call. V lost 1 base and J 3 bases, leaving 17 bases between the germline ends. This CDR3 region has 16 residues. CDR1 is SGHRS and CDR2 is YFSETQ in the germline V gene. The CDR3 spells CASSLRVAAFLYEQYF. The CDR3 DNA sequence: TGCGCCAGCAGCTTGAGGGTGGCAGCTTTCCTCTACGAGCAGTACTTC.

This clonotype was recorded a few times. The chain combines TRBV12-3 or TRBV12-4 with TRBJ2-2; D perhaps matches TRBD2 (6 bases). The CDR3 contains 15 residues. Trimming shortened V by 7 bases and J by 3 bases, and 15 bases separated the two germline ends. The CDR3 DNA is TGTGCCAGCACCTGGCGGGACTGGTACACCGGGGAGCTGTTTTTT. Translation: CASTWRDWYTGELFF.

This chain uses TRBV10-3 with TRBJ1-2, with 7 bases aligning to TRBD1. There are 15 residues in the CDR3. Germline V CDR1 and CDR2: ENHRY, SYGVKD. V lost 3 bases to trimming and J lost 3 bases; unmatched junction nucleotides: 7. This chain's CDR3 is CAISDLQGQDYGYTF. The DNA of the CDR3 is TGTGCCATCAGTGACTTACAGGGGCAGGACTATGGCTACACCTTC.

In regard to this clonotype: Just one base apart from a much larger clone, this may be a read error. This sequence joins TRBV7-8 and TRBJ2-3; D remains ambiguous. Looked up from germline, CDR1 is SGHVS and CDR2 is FQNEAQ. This CDR3 has 13 residues. For the CDR3, the DNA is TGTTCCAGCAGCGACCTTAGCACAGATACGCAGTATTTT. Protein product: CSSSDLSTDTQYF.

This clonotype was counted many times. The chain joins TRBV3-1 to TRBJ2-3, with a weak D call TRBD1 (8 bases). Per the germline V gene, CDR1 is LGHDT and CDR2 is YNNKEL (reference sequence). The CDR3 totals 13 residues. Trimming removed 1 base from V and 11 bases from J, with 13 bases in between. The CDR3 sequence: CASSQGQGRVQYF. The DNA of the CDR3 is TGTGCCAGCAGCCAAGGACAGGGGAGGGTGCAGTATTTT.